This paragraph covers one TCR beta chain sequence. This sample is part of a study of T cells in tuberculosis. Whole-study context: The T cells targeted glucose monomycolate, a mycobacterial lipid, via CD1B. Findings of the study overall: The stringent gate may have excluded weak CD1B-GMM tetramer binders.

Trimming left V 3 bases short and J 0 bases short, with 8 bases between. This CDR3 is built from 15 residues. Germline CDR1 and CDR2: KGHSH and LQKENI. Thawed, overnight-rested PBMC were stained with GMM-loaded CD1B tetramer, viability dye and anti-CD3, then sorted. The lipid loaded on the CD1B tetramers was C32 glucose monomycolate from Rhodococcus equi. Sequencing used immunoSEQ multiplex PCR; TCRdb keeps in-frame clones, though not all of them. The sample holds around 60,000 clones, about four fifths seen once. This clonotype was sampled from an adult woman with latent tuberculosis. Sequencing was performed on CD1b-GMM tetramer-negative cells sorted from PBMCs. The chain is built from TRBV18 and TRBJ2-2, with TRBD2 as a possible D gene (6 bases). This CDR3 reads CASSPASANTGELFF. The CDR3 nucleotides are TGTGCCAGCTCACCCGCTAGCGCGAACACCGGGGAGCTGTTTTTT. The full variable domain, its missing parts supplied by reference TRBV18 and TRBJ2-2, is NAGVMQNPRHLVRRRGQEARLRCSPMKGHSHVYWYRQLPEEGLKFMVYLQKENIIDESGMPKERFSAEFPKEGPSILRIQQVVRGDSAAYFCASSPASANTGELFFGEGSRLTVL.